Each of the 14 T cell receptor beta chains below was sequenced from the same sample in a study of blood T cell repertoires in COVID-19. TCRdb keeps only in-frame clones here, not all; method: immunoSEQ multiplex PCR. The top ten hold roughly 4.2% of the sample, which has about 150,000 clones, about 77% seen once. The source material was peripheral blood. The source is a man in his fifties or sixties with acute or convalescent COVID-19.

This chain joins TRBV4-1 and TRBJ2-3; 10 nucleotides align to TRBD2. This CDR3 has 17 residues. The germline CDR1 and CDR2 sequences are MGHRA and YSYEKL. Unmatched junction bases numbered 10, after V lost 3 bases and J lost 4 bases. The CDR3 protein is CASSHAWLAGVPDTQYF. The CDR3 coding sequence is TGCGCCAGCAGCCACGCCTGGCTAGCGGGAGTCCCAGATACGCAGTATTTT.

The gene calls are TRBV6-5 and TRBJ1-6; 7 bases are shared with TRBD1. CDR1 is MNHEY, CDR2 SVGAGI, per germline. Trimming took 4 bases from V and 11 from J; bases not matched to a gene: 5. The CDR3 totals 13 residues. The CDR3 bases are TGTGCCAGCAGTTCCGCAGGGGGTACACCCCTCCACTTT. Translated: CASSSAGGTPLHF.

This chain links TRBV5-1 with TRBJ2-7; 9 bases align to TRBD1. The CDR3 has 17 residues. Germline CDR1 is SGHRS and CDR2 is YFSETQ. Unmatched junction bases numbered 10, after V lost 0 bases and J lost 3 bases. CDR3 region: CASSLVPPGQGYYEQYF. The DNA for the CDR3 is TGCGCCAGCAGCTTGGTTCCACCGGGACAGGGTTACTACGAGCAGTACTTC.

This chain connects TRBV5-6 to TRBJ2-1; perhaps TRBD1 as D (5 bases). The V gene lost 0 bases and the J gene lost 16 bases, with 14 bases spanning the gap. The CDR3 runs 12 residues. CDR1 is SGHDT, CDR2 YYEEEE, per germline. The CDR3, as DNA: TGTGCCAGCAGCTTGGGGTCGACAGCCCCCTTCTTC. This encodes CASSLGSTAPFF.

The chain couples TRBV28 to TRBJ1-2; 7 nucleotides agree with TRBD1. The germline V gene encodes CDR1 MDHEN and CDR2 SYDVKM. The CDR3 runs 10 residues. V shed 11 bases and J 8 bases; nucleotides not matched to a gene: 5. CDR3 protein: CAAEGAGYTF. Here the CDR3 DNA reads TGTGCCGCGGAGGGGGCCGGCTACACCTTC.

J is TRBJ1-1 and V is TRBV18; no reliable D call. Between the trimmed V and J ends, which lost 2 bases and 2 bases, there was a span of 9 bases. The CDR3 totals 14 residues. Germline CDR1 is KGHSH and CDR2 is LQKENI. CDR3 DNA sequence: TGTGCCAGCTCACCAATGGCAAGAAACACTGAAGCTTTCTTT. Protein sequence: CASSPMARNTEAFF.

The rearrangement links TRBV27 to TRBJ1-4; 7 bases are shared with TRBD1. Germline V lookup: CDR1 MNHEY, CDR2 SMNVEV (reference sequence). The CDR3 loop spans 16 amino acids. V was clipped by 5 bases and J by 0 bases; unmatched bases: 6. CDR3 nucleotides: TGTGCCAGCAGTCTAGGGACAGCTGCAACTAATGAAAAACTGTTTTTT. Translated, it gives CASSLGTAATNEKLFF. The whole variable domain, filled in from reference TRBV27 and TRBJ1-4, reads EAQVTQNPRYLITVTGKKLTVTCSQNMNHEYMSWYRQDPGLGLRQIYYSMNVEVTDKGDVPEGYKVSRKEKRNFPLILESPSPNQTSLYFCASSLGTAATNEKLFFGSGTQLSVL.

This chain joins TRBV9 and TRBJ2-3; D unclear. Germline lookup yields CDR1 SGDLS and CDR2 YYNGEE. V shed 0 bases and J shed 2 bases, with 10 bases lying between them. CDR3 size: 15 residues. Here the CDR3 DNA reads TGTGCCAGCAGCGTAGCTGGCGGAGCCACAGATACGCAGTATTTT. This translates into CASSVAGGATDTQYF.

The genes are TRBV19 and TRBJ2-5, with 9 bases fitting TRBD1. Germline CDR1 is LNHDA and CDR2 is SQIVND (reference sequence). There are 15 residues in the CDR3. After removal of 6 bases from V and 2 bases from J, the junction contained 7 bases not matched to a gene. The CDR3 here is CASRGQGFGQETQYF. The CDR3 DNA is TGTGCCAGTAGGGGACAGGGTTTTGGGCAAGAGACCCAGTACTTC.

The chain links TRBV2 to TRBJ2-7; D is perhaps TRBD2 (6 bases). The germline V gene has CDR1 SNHLY and CDR2 FYNNEI. This CDR3 is 13 amino acids long. Deletions cut 2 bases from V and 3 bases from J, with 8 bases between. CDR3 loop: CASSEWGLYEQYF. CDR3 nucleotide sequence: TGTGCCAGCAGTGAATGGGGACTCTACGAGCAGTACTTC.

This chain uses TRBV19 with TRBJ2-1, with D possibly TRBD2 on 5 matching bases. Trimming stripped 3 bases from V and 0 bases from J, with 15 bases between. Per germline, CDR1 LNHDA and CDR2 SQIVND (reference sequence). The CDR3 is 17 residues long. The CDR3 nucleotides read TGTGCCAGTAGTATTATAGGAGCGGCAAGCTCCTACAATGAGCAGTTCTTC. This sequence encodes CASSIIGAASSYNEQFF.

This clone was observed a handful of times. The chain employs TRBV28 and TRBJ2-2, with 10 bases that match TRBD2. Trimming cost V 3 bases and J 5 bases; bases outside gene matches: 9. Per germline, CDR1 MDHEN and CDR2 SYDVKM. The CDR3 has 17 amino acids. The CDR3, as DNA: TGTGCCAGCAGTTTTAAGGGGCTAGCGGGAGCGACCGGGGAGCTGTTTTTT. The encoded protein is CASSFKGLAGATGELFF.

The chain carries TRBV7-8 and TRBJ2-1, with D possibly being TRBD2 (6 bases). The germline V gene has CDR1 SGHVS and CDR2 FQNEAQ. This CDR3 is built from 15 residues. Trimming cost V 2 bases and J 3 bases, with 11 bases left between them. DNA for the CDR3: TGTGCCAGCAGCTTATTCCGGGGGAACTACAATGAGCAGTTCTTC. Encoded protein: CASSLFRGNYNEQFF.

V usage is TRBV9 and J usage is TRBJ2-5, with D possibly being TRBD2 (5 bases). Germline CDR1 SGDLS, CDR2 YYNGEE. V was clipped by 4 bases and J by 4 bases, with 8 bases between them. This CDR3 has 12 amino acids. In DNA form, the CDR3 reads TGTGCCAGCAGCCCCCGGGGAGAGACCCAGTACTTC. Its protein is CASSPRGETQYF.